Below, 25 T cell receptor beta chains from the same sample are listed, as sequenced in a study of T cell repertoires in cytomegalovirus infection. TCRdb re-derived calls from the reads in MiXCR, one entry per CDR3 protein. The table includes 680,000 or so distinct CDR3 sequences, 35% detected once. Sequencing used PBMCs. Receptor source: a human donor in good health (CMV status not recorded). Some clones in this sample may be carry-over from other donors' samples.

The chain combines TRBV29-1 with TRBJ1-2; D gene unclear. V was pared by 1 base and J by 8 bases, with 11 bases between. In germline, CDR1 is SQVTM, CDR2 ANQGSEA. The CDR3 is 12 residues long. The CDR3 coding sequence is TGCAGCGTTGAAGTGAATCTTCAGGGCTACACCTTC. This codes for CSVEVNLQGYTF.

The chain combines TRBV15 with TRBJ1-2, with a possible D match to TRBD1 (5 bases). V lost 1 base, J lost 5 bases, and 8 bases lay in between. The CDR3 spans 13 residues. CDR1 is LNHNV and CDR2 is YYDKDF in the germline V gene (reference sequence). This CDR3 is CATSRGTTYGYTF. The CDR3 DNA reads TGTGCCACCAGCAGAGGGACAACTTATGGCTACACCTTC. Filled out from reference TRBV15 and TRBJ1-2, the complete variable domain reads DAMVIQNPRYQVTQFGKPVTLSCSQTLNHNVMYWYQQKSSQAPKLLFHYYDKDFNNEADTPDNFQSRRPNTSFCFLDIRSPGLGDTAMYLCATSRGTTYGYTFGSGTRLTVV.

The chain recombines TRBV7-3 with TRBJ2-7, with 10 bases aligning to TRBD1. Losses at the gene ends were 7 bases for V and 3 bases for J; bases not matched to a gene: 9. Germline CDR1 reads SGHTA; CDR2 reads FQGTGA. CDR3 length equals 15 residues. The CDR3 nucleotides are TGTGCCAGCAAGCTACAGGGGACAGGGGACTACGAGCAGTACTTC. Its translation is CASKLQGTGDYEQYF.

This clonotype has only one observation. The rearrangement links TRBV2 to TRBJ2-7; D tentatively reads TRBD1 or TRBD2 (6 bases each). Germline V CDR1 and CDR2: SNHLY, FYNNEI. The CDR3 loop spans 14 amino acids. The ends were cut back, 5 bases at V and 6 bases at J, with 17 bases in the middle. CDR3 DNA sequence: TGTGCCAGCAGTTCCCGGGACGGGGGCCTCGAGCAGTACTTC. The encoded protein is CASSSRDGGLEQYF.

This clonotype was found once. In nucleotides, the CDR3 is TGTGCCAGCAGTAGCCGCGGGACAGAAGATACCGGGGAGCTGTTTTTT. It specifies CASSSRGTEDTGELFF. The chain uses TRBV6-1 and TRBJ2-2; tentative D call: TRBD1 (7 bases). Germline assignment: CDR1 MNHNS and CDR2 SASEGT. The V gene lost 5 bases and the J gene lost 5 bases, with 18 bases spanning the gap. The CDR3 covers 16 residues.

The chain is built from TRBV7-2 and TRBJ2-3; 11 positions match TRBD1. Per germline, CDR1 SGHTA and CDR2 FQGNSA. This CDR3 is built from 20 residues. J gave up 4 bases and V 1 base, and 16 bases lay outside the gene matches. The CDR3 spells CASSLGEGTGGRSKPDTQYF. The CDR3 DNA follows: TGTGCCAGCAGCTTAGGGGAGGGGACAGGGGGTCGGTCTAAGCCAGATACGCAGTATTTT.

This clonotype was observed at least ten times. The rearrangement links TRBV7-6 to TRBJ2-3, with TRBD2 identical over 8 bases. Germline loops: CDR1 SGHVS, CDR2 FNYEAQ. The CDR3 length is 16 residues. V lost 4 bases and J lost 0; bases outside the gene matches: 6. In DNA form, the CDR3 reads TGTGCCAGCAGCTCTACTAGCGGCATTAGCACAGATACGCAGTATTTT. Its protein product is CASSSTSGISTDTQYF.

The genes are TRBV20-1 and TRBJ2-1, with D possibly being TRBD1 or TRBD2 (5 bases each). The CDR3 totals 12 residues. Germline V CDR1 and CDR2: DFQATT, SNEGSKA (reference sequence). V was clipped by 3 bases and J by 3 bases, with 6 bases between them. The CDR3 DNA sequence: TGCAGTGCTAGGGGGGACTACAATGAGCAGTTCTTC. As protein: CSARGDYNEQFF.

DNA of the CDR3: TGTGCCAGTAGGCAACATGTCAATCAGCCCCAGCATTTT. Its protein product is CASRQHVNQPQHF. The V gene is TRBV19, the J gene TRBJ1-5; D gene ambiguous. The CDR3 consists of 13 residues. V was clipped by 6 bases and J by 3 bases, with 9 bases between them. CDR1 LNHDA and CDR2 SQIVND come from the germline V gene (reference sequence).

This sequence joins TRBV29-1 and TRBJ2-4, with 13 bases fitting TRBD2. The length of the CDR3 is 16 residues. Looked up from germline, CDR1 is SQVTM and CDR2 is ANQGSEA. J was trimmed by 5 bases and V by 4 bases; bases with no gene match: 8. The CDR3 here is CSVAGLAGKSQNIQYF. The CDR3 nucleotides read TGCAGCGTTGCGGGACTAGCGGGAAAAAGCCAAAACATTCAGTACTTC.

In its sample, this clonotype was seen many times. The chain employs TRBV28 and TRBJ2-3, with 8 nucleotides matching TRBD2. The V and J ends lost 6 bases and 1 base, in that order; junction bases with no gene match: 6. The CDR3 is 15 amino acids. The germline gives CDR1 MDHEN, CDR2 SYDVKM. In DNA form, the CDR3 reads TGTGCCAGCAGCGGTAGCGGGGACGGCACAGATACGCAGTATTTT. Translation gives CASSGSGDGTDTQYF.

The chain employs TRBV28 and TRBJ1-1, with TRBD1 as a possible D gene (6 bases). V shed 8 bases and J shed 7 bases, with 17 bases lying between them. Per the germline V gene, CDR1 is MDHEN and CDR2 is SYDVKM. CDR3 length equals 13 residues. The CDR3 DNA follows: TGTGCCAGCCTTAGGACAGATACCGGTGAAGCTTTCTTT. It is translated as CASLRTDTGEAFF.

The chain employs TRBV5-1 and TRBJ2-6; tentative D call: TRBD2 (6 bases). V shed 0 bases and J shed 0 bases, with 16 bases lying between them. Germline CDR1 reads SGHRS; CDR2 reads YFSETQ. This CDR3 contains 19 residues. CDR3 in DNA: TGCGCCAGCAGCTTGGTGGGGGGACCGACTATCTCTGGGGCCAACGTCCTGACTTTC. It is translated as CASSLVGGPTISGANVLTF.

V is TRBV6-1 and J is TRBJ1-5; 7 bases are a match to TRBD1. Germline V lookup: CDR1 MNHNS, CDR2 SASEGT. The V gene end was trimmed by 5 bases and the J gene end by 11 bases; junction bases not matched to a gene: 12. This CDR3 has 14 residues. The CDR3, as DNA: TGTGCCAGCAGTTACGAGGGACAGTTTAGGACCCAGCATTTT. Its protein product is CASSYEGQFRTQHF.

For the CDR3, the DNA is TGCGCCAGCAGCTTGGGTAGCGGGTTTGCGTCCTACGAGCAGTACTTC. Translated, it gives CASSLGSGFASYEQYF. This sequence joins TRBV5-1 and TRBJ2-7; 7 nucleotides agree with TRBD2. The trim removed 0 bases at V and 1 base at J, leaving 7 bases unmatched. The germline CDR1 and CDR2 sequences are SGHRS and YFSETQ. This CDR3 has 16 residues.

This clonotype has only a few counts. This rearrangement joins TRBV7-2 to TRBJ1-5; 9 bases match TRBD1. V lost 8 bases and J lost 6; bases outside the gene matches: 5. Germline CDR1 and CDR2: SGHTA and FQGNSA. The CDR3 runs to 13 residues. The CDR3 DNA sequence: TGTGCCAGCCAAACAGGGGGCACTCAGCCCCAGCATTTT. Its translation is CASQTGGTQPQHF.

This clonotype was counted a few times. The rearrangement uses TRBV20-1 and TRBJ2-7; 8 positions agree with TRBD1. CDR1 is DFQATT, CDR2 SNEGSKA, per germline (reference sequence). V lost 1 base, J lost 5 bases, and 7 bases stayed unmatched. CDR3 size: 14 residues. The CDR3 loop is CSARGGTGGDEQYF. Written as DNA, the CDR3 is TGCAGTGCTAGAGGAGGAACAGGGGGTGACGAGCAGTACTTC.

The rearrangement links TRBV10-3 to TRBJ1-5; 9 nucleotides align to TRBD1. Germline CDR1 and CDR2: ENHRY and SYGVKD. J lost 0 bases, V lost 6 bases, and 0 bases had no gene match. The CDR3 consists of 14 residues. DNA of the CDR3: TGTGCCATCAGACAGGGGGCTAGCAATCAGCCCCAGCATTTT. Translation gives CAIRQGASNQPQHF.

The rearrangement links TRBV6-6 to TRBJ1-2; no clear D gene. Trimming removed 10 bases at V and 4 bases at J, with 16 bases between. The CDR3 is 13 residues long. CDR1 MNHNY and CDR2 SVGAGI come from the germline V gene (reference sequence). The CDR3 loop reads CATSSGPSYGYTF. CDR3 DNA sequence: TGTGCCACCTCGTCGGGCCCCAGCTATGGCTACACCTTC.

The V and J genes are TRBV4-1 and TRBJ1-2, with 7 bases matching TRBD1. CDR1 is MGHRA and CDR2 is YSYEKL in the germline V gene. The junction had 6 bases not matched to a gene; V was cut back by 4 bases and J by 1 base. The CDR3 spans 15 residues. CDR3 nucleotide sequence: TGCGCCAGCAGCCCCGGGACAGAGGATAACTATGGCTACACCTTC. Residues: CASSPGTEDNYGYTF.

The chain recombines TRBV28 with TRBJ2-7; no reliable D call. Per the germline V gene, CDR1 is MDHEN and CDR2 is SYDVKM. Trimming stripped 2 bases from V and 2 bases from J, with 10 bases between. This CDR3 contains 14 residues. The CDR3 DNA sequence: TGTGCCAGCAGTTTAACCCTCGGGCCCTACGAGCAGTACTTC. It codes for CASSLTLGPYEQYF.

The V and J genes are TRBV7-3 and TRBJ2-1; TRBD2 matches at 12 bases. J lost 8 bases, V lost 5 bases, and 13 bases had no gene match. The length of the CDR3 is 17 residues. Germline CDR1 SGHTA, CDR2 FQGTGA. CDR3 loop: CASSADPSGGVLDEQFF. As DNA, the CDR3 is TGTGCCAGCAGCGCCGACCCTAGCGGGGGGGTCCTGGATGAGCAGTTCTTC.

There are a few counts of this clonotype. The V gene is TRBV27, the J gene TRBJ2-5, with D possibly matching TRBD1 (6 bases). Germline loops: CDR1 MNHEY, CDR2 SMNVEV (reference sequence). This CDR3 has 15 residues. Deletions cut 2 bases from V and 0 bases from J, with 10 bases between. The CDR3 sequence: CASSLINRDQETQYF. As DNA, the CDR3 is TGTGCCAGCAGTTTAATCAACAGGGACCAAGAGACCCAGTACTTC.

Remarks on this clonotype: At one of its ends the junction is not consistent with the germline gene, which may arise from a read error. CDR3: CAISLIGGSNQPQHF. Here the CDR3 DNA reads TGTGCCATCAGCTTAATAGGGGGAAGCAATCAGCCCCAGCATTTT. The chain links TRBV11-2 to TRBJ1-5, with D tentatively TRBD1 (6 bases). The CDR3 sequence is 15 residues long. Germline values: CDR1 SGHAT, CDR2 FQNNGV.

A few counts support this clonotype. The chain is built from TRBV7-6 and TRBJ1-5; the D gene is possibly TRBD1 (6 bases). The V end lost 5 bases, the J end lost 4 bases, and 15 bases lay between the germline ends. CDR1 SGHVS and CDR2 FNYEAQ come from the germline V gene. The CDR3 runs 15 residues. CDR3 bases: TGTGCCAGCAGCAAAAGACAGGCCCCGAATCAGCCCCAGCATTTT. Its translation is CASSKRQAPNQPQHF.